The clone carrying this TCR beta chain was detected once. Authors' processing steps: Counts of nucleated cells, estimated from reference gene primer amplification, were obtained. Using immunoSEQ multiplex PCR, the repertoire was profiled, and TCRdb retains in-frame clones only, with some absent. D and trimming were read from the DNA, whereas the V and J calls and clone size are those reported in that table. The table shows tens of thousands of clones, with 82% occurring only once. This entry is derived from a study of blood T cell repertoires in COVID-19. Across the whole study: The United States, Italy and Spain were the sources of the acute and convalescent COVID-19 samples. Nucleic acid was either cDNA or gDNA, and it came from T cells, B-cell-depleted T cells, or PBMCs.

The junction had 11 bases not matched to a gene; V was cut back by 2 bases and J by 4 bases. This CDR3 is 19 amino acids long. Germline values: CDR1 MNHNS, CDR2 SASEGT. What was sequenced was peripheral blood. This TCR was sampled from a human donor in a cohort sampled during active COVID-19. The rearrangement links TRBV6-1 to TRBJ2-6; 10 nucleotides match TRBD1. CDR3 in DNA: TGTGCCAGCAGTGAAATTCGGACAGGGGGTCCTCCAGGGGCCAACGTCCTGACTTTC. Its protein product is CASSEIRTGGPPGANVLTF.